These 2 T cell receptor beta chains came from one sample sequenced in a study of human T cells and chemical hapten exposure. The time point here: patch test 3, about 24 weeks after DPC sensitization. Treatment reported: therapeutic diphenylcyclopropenone sensitization with weekly scalp DPC. TCRdb reprocessed the RACE reads via MiXCR and lists one record per CDR3 protein. This table has tens of thousands of distinct CDR3 sequences, around 10% appearing once. Sequenced here: whole blood, sampled in connection with sensitization to the hapten diphenylcyclopropenone (DPC). Receptors were obtained from a woman in her fifties or sixties with alopecia areata. Some clones in this sample may be carry-over from other donors' samples.

The V gene is TRBV4-1, the J gene TRBJ1-4; D call uncertain. The germline V gene has CDR1 MGHRA and CDR2 YSYEKL. The CDR3 totals 14 residues. V was clipped by 4 bases and J by 4 bases, with 10 bases between them. The CDR3 region is CASSPGGGNEKLFF. The CDR3 region has the DNA TGCGCCAGCAGCCCGGGAGGAGGTAATGAAAAACTGTTTTTT.

This clonotype appeared a few times. The chain joins TRBV28 to TRBJ1-5, with D possibly TRBD1 on 5 matching bases. Trimming took off 7 bases at V and 2 bases at J, with 9 bases between the two ends. The CDR3 is 13 residues long. The germline V gene has CDR1 MDHEN and CDR2 SYDVKM. The CDR3 coding sequence is TGTGCCAGCACGGGGCCTGGCAATCAGCCCCAGCATTTT. Protein product: CASTGPGNQPQHF.